The entry below describes one T cell receptor (beta chain). This entry comes from a study of OX40 agonist ivuxolimab in advanced cancers. The germline V gene has CDR1 SGHAT and CDR2 FQNNGV. The germline V and J ends were trimmed by 5 bases and 1 base, with 16 bases remaining between them. The CDR3 covers 16 residues. The data were produced by immunoSEQ multiplex PCR, yet TCRdb's version contains in-frame clones alone and is incomplete. The repertoire holds about 77,000 clones, with around 86% as singletons. The gene calls are TRBV11-2 and TRBJ2-3, with a weak D call TRBD2 (6 bases). Specimen: CD4+ or CD8+ T cells sorted from blood, collected in a trial of the OX40 agonist ivuxolimab. The clonotype originates from an adult with an advanced solid tumor such as melanoma, head and neck, liver or kidney cancer. The CDR3 nucleotides read TGTGCCAGCAGCACGGAGGGCCTCGTAGGCACAGATACGCAGTATTTT. It specifies CASSTEGLVGTDTQYF.